Listed below are T cell receptor beta chains from one sample, sequenced in a study of blood T cell repertoires in COVID-19. Libraries were prepared by immunoSEQ multiplex PCR; TCRdb keeps only in-frame clonotypes and omits some of them. The table has 40,000 to 65,000 clones, just over 85% seen once. The sample comprised peripheral blood. Receptor source: a man between 65 and 80 years old with active COVID-19. Both conserved end residues are part of each CDR3. The D gene is left open where the match is weak. Rows give clone size only sometimes, using once, few, many, or a class for an expanded clone.

clone size: .
D gene: TRBD1
CDR3 length: 15
V gene: TRBV19
CDR3 protein: CASSIVGQGATKAFF

clone size: .
D gene: .
CDR3 length: 14
V gene: TRBV7-9
CDR3 protein: CASSLGQNSYEQYF

clone size: .
D gene: .
CDR3 length: 13
V gene: TRBV7-7
CDR3 protein: CASSPTVNTEAFF

clone size: .
D gene: TRBD1
CDR3 length: 17
V gene: TRBV9
CDR3 protein: CASSVSFRGRDTGELFF

clone size: .
D gene: .
CDR3 length: 15
V gene: TRBV18
CDR3 protein: CASSSVREGANVLTF

clone size: .
D gene: TRBD1
CDR3 length: 16
V gene: TRBV4-3
CDR3 protein: CASSHYPGQQSGELFF

clone size: .
D gene: TRBD1
CDR3 length: 14
V gene: TRBV6-5
CDR3 protein: CASRNDRVNTEAFF

clone size: .
D gene: .
CDR3 length: 13
V gene: TRBV7-2
CDR3 protein: CASSPRGDSPLHF

clone size: .
D gene: .
CDR3 length: 14
V gene: TRBV27
CDR3 protein: CASSLAGYRVEQYF

clone size: .
D gene: .
CDR3 length: 13
V gene: TRBV11-1
CDR3 protein: CASSLADGTEAFF

clone size: .
D gene: .
CDR3 length: 14
V gene: TRBV4-3
CDR3 protein: CASSHTGYGDTQYF

clone size: .
D gene: .
CDR3 length: 12
V gene: TRBV29-1
CDR3 protein: CSVEAEIETQYF

clone size: .
D gene: .
CDR3 length: 12
V gene: TRBV5-1
CDR3 protein: CASSPSGEKLFF

clone size: .
D gene: .
CDR3 length: 15
V gene: TRBV6-4
CDR3 protein: CASSEMSGPYNEQFF

clone size: .
D gene: .
CDR3 length: 15
V gene: TRBV19
CDR3 protein: CASSIDAKSSTEAFF

clone size: .
D gene: .
CDR3 length: 16
V gene: TRBV18
CDR3 protein: CASSPRGTDNNSPLHF

clone size: .
D gene: TRBD1
CDR3 length: 16
V gene: TRBV11-3
CDR3 protein: CASGPTGGSGTDTQYF

clone size: .
D gene: TRBD1
CDR3 length: 19
V gene: TRBV6-2/TRBV6-3
CDR3 protein: CASSIVTQRTGIFGTEAFF

clone size: .
D gene: .
CDR3 length: 16
V gene: TRBV19
CDR3 protein: CASSIPPGARYTEAFF

clone size: .
D gene: .
CDR3 length: 13
V gene: TRBV7-2
CDR3 protein: CASSPRRNTEAFF

clone size: .
D gene: .
CDR3 length: 14
V gene: TRBV11-1
CDR3 protein: CASSFRQSTDTQYF

clone size: .
D gene: .
CDR3 length: 20
V gene: TRBV21-1
CDR3 protein: CASSKGAERGTPPATYEQYF

clone size: .
D gene: .
CDR3 length: 16
V gene: TRBV19
CDR3 protein: CASTPRGWGANYGYTF

clone size: .
D gene: .
CDR3 length: 14
V gene: TRBV6-5
CDR3 protein: CASSYGHLNYGYTF

clone size: once
D gene: TRBD1
CDR3 length: 14
V gene: TRBV5-1
CDR3 protein: CASSFGQGDEKLFF

clone size: few
D gene: TRBD2
CDR3 length: 15
V gene: TRBV5-1
CDR3 protein: CASSLVASGTGELFF

clone size: .
D gene: TRBD2
CDR3 length: 19
V gene: TRBV6-2/TRBV6-3
CDR3 protein: CASSPVLGLAGKGTDTQYF

clone size: .
D gene: .
CDR3 length: 13
V gene: TRBV12-3/TRBV12-4
CDR3 protein: CASSFRGGLGYTF

clone size: .
D gene: TRBD1
CDR3 length: 14
V gene: TRBV6-5
CDR3 protein: CASSRQGGNQPQHF

clone size: .
D gene: TRBD2
CDR3 length: 15
V gene: TRBV7-2
CDR3 protein: CASSLTGGSYNEQFF

clone size: few
D gene: .
CDR3 length: 12
V gene: TRBV7-2
CDR3 protein: CASSLGFRWQYF

clone size: .
D gene: .
CDR3 length: 12
V gene: TRBV7-2
CDR3 protein: CASSAFRGEAFF

clone size: .
D gene: TRBD1
CDR3 length: 13
V gene: TRBV6-5
CDR3 protein: CASTLTGVGEQYF

clone size: .
D gene: TRBD2
CDR3 length: 17
V gene: TRBV5-1
CDR3 protein: CASSLASGGANTGELFF

clone size: .
D gene: .
CDR3 length: 14
V gene: TRBV5-4
CDR3 protein: CASSPRVGNEKLFF